These 22 T cell receptor beta chains were all obtained from the same sample, sequenced in a study of cytomegalovirus exposure and HLA in healthy donors. A multiplex PCR was run with 60 Vbeta primers and 13 Jbeta primers. TCRdb keeps only in-frame clones here, not all; method: immunoSEQ multiplex PCR. The table includes roughly 100,000 clones, roughly 77% detected once. The sequencing input was PBMCs. The source of these receptors is a woman aged 18-29 years in good health and CMV-seropositive.

This clone was found a few times. The CDR3 region is CASSLGTGGGNEQFF. CDR3 DNA: TGTGCCAGCAGCTTAGGGACAGGGGGAGGCAATGAGCAGTTCTTC. This rearrangement joins TRBV11-2 to TRBJ2-1; 10 bases align to TRBD1. Germline CDR1 reads SGHAT; CDR2 reads FQNNGV. The CDR3 covers 15 residues. The V and J ends lost 1 base and 6 bases, in that order; junction bases with no gene match: 3.

V is TRBV19 and J is TRBJ1-1, with D perhaps matching TRBD1 (6 bases). Trimming removed 5 bases from V and 3 bases from J, with 22 bases in between. Germline CDR1 LNHDA, CDR2 SQIVND (reference sequence). There are 17 residues in the CDR3. CDR3: CASSPTSGHRDHTEAFF. The CDR3 DNA is TGTGCCAGTAGTCCGACCTCGGGACATCGGGATCACACTGAAGCTTTCTTT.

The chain recombines TRBV30 with TRBJ1-2; a weak D match, TRBD1 (5 bases). CDR3 length equals 12 residues. In germline, CDR1 is GTSNPN, CDR2 SVGIG (reference sequence). Trimming took off 6 bases at V and 4 bases at J, with 12 bases between the two ends. DNA for the CDR3: TGTGCCTGTAAGGGGTCGGGCTATGGCTACACCTTC. The encoded protein is CACKGSGYGYTF. The full variable domain, rest sourced from reference TRBV30 and TRBJ1-2, is SQTIHQWPATLVQPVGSPLSLECTVEGTSNPNLYWYRQAAGRGLQLLFYSVGIGQISSEVPQNLSASRPQDRQFILSSKKLLLSDSGFYLCACKGSGYGYTFGSGTRLTVV.

This chain connects TRBV18 to TRBJ2-3; tentative D call: TRBD1 (6 bases). Germline CDR1 reads KGHSH; CDR2 reads LQKENI. This CDR3 has 16 residues. The V end was cut by 5 bases, the J end by 0 bases, with 15 bases between. CDR3 bases: TGTGCCAGCTCAGGGGAAAAAGGACAGAGCACAGATACGCAGTATTTT. This encodes CASSGEKGQSTDTQYF.

The V gene is TRBV29-1, the J gene TRBJ2-1; 13 bases map to TRBD2. CDR1 SQVTM and CDR2 ANQGSEA come from the germline V gene. Trimming at V came to 5 bases and at J to 9 bases, leaving 7 bases not matched to a gene. CDR3 size: 14 residues. CDR3 DNA: TGCAGCGTTAACCCGGGACTAGCGGGGAGTGAGCAGTTCTTC. Translation gives CSVNPGLAGSEQFF.

The V gene is TRBV9, the J gene TRBJ2-3; unclear D gene. V gave up 0 bases and J gave up 7 bases, with 15 bases separating them. The CDR3 is made up of 15 amino acids. Germline CDR1 and CDR2: SGDLS and YYNGEE. CDR3 amino acids: CASSVDATALNTQYF. The CDR3 nucleotides read TGTGCCAGCAGCGTAGATGCAACTGCTCTCAATACGCAGTATTTT. Full variable domain (missing parts from reference TRBV9 and TRBJ2-3): DSGVTQTPKHLITATGQRVTLRCSPRSGDLSVYWYQQSLDQGLQFLIQYYNGEERAKGNILERFSAQQFPDLHSELNLSSLELGDSALYFCASSVDATALNTQYFGPGTRLTVL.

This chain joins TRBV7-2 and TRBJ2-1; 10 positions agree with TRBD2. The CDR3 totals 14 residues. The J segment lost 4 bases and the V segment lost 6 bases, leaving 3 bases of the junction unmatched. CDR1 is SGHTA, CDR2 FQGNSA, per germline. This CDR3 reads CASSRTSGYNEQFF. The CDR3, as DNA: TGTGCCAGCAGTCGGACTAGCGGATACAATGAGCAGTTCTTC.

This clone has just one count. The V call is TRBV28, the J call TRBJ2-7; possibly TRBD2 for D (5 bases). Germline V gene data show CDR1 as MDHEN and CDR2 as SYDVKM. This CDR3 comprises 14 residues. The V and J ends lost 8 bases and 3 bases respectively, with 17 bases between them. CDR3 DNA sequence: TGTGCCAGCGCCAGCGAGGGTTTTGTCTACGAGCAGTACTTC. Its protein product is CASASEGFVYEQYF.

The chain joins TRBV29-1 to TRBJ1-3; D perhaps matches TRBD1 (5 bases). V was pared by 3 bases and J by 3 bases, with 9 bases between. CDR3 length equals 13 residues. Germline CDR1 is SQVTM and CDR2 is ANQGSEA. The CDR3 DNA follows: TGCAGCGTTGATGGCGGGGGTGGAAACACCATATATTTT. Protein sequence: CSVDGGGGNTIYF.

The chain carries TRBV30 and TRBJ1-1; weak D call: TRBD1 (5 bases). Germline CDR1 is GTSNPN and CDR2 is SVGIG (reference sequence). The CDR3 totals 15 residues. Trimming removed 2 bases at V and 2 bases at J, with 15 bases between. The CDR3 nucleotides are TGTGCCTGGAGTAAGACAGCTCCCCGCAACACTGAAGCTTTCTTT. This codes for CAWSKTAPRNTEAFF.

The V gene is TRBV15, the J gene TRBJ2-1; 12 nucleotides align to TRBD2. Germline CDR1 and CDR2: LNHNV and YYDKDF (reference sequence). The CDR3 extends over 17 amino acids. The J segment lost 9 bases and the V segment lost 1 base, leaving 10 bases of the junction unmatched. In nucleotides, the CDR3 is TGTGCCACCAGCAGAGCCCCTAGCGGGAGGGCCCTCGGTGAGCAGTTCTTC. Protein product: CATSRAPSGRALGEQFF.

The V gene is TRBV9, the J gene TRBJ2-7; possible D gene TRBD2, 6 bases. Per germline, CDR1 SGDLS and CDR2 YYNGEE. The CDR3 spans 11 residues. Trimming pared 4 bases from V and 6 bases from J, leaving 8 bases between. The CDR3 loop is CASSFGGEQYF. The CDR3 DNA reads as TGTGCCAGCAGCTTCGGGGGCGAGCAGTACTTC.

This clone was seen more than once but under ten times. V usage is TRBV5-1 and J usage is TRBJ1-1, with TRBD1 as a possible D gene (5 bases). The CDR3 is 14 residues long. The germline V gene encodes CDR1 SGHRS and CDR2 YFSETQ. Trimming shortened V by 0 bases and J by 5 bases, and 11 bases separated the two germline ends. CDR3 DNA: TGCGCCAGCAGCTTGGCGGGGGGGAAGACTGAAGCTTTCTTT. Its translation: CASSLAGGKTEAFF. Variable domain in full (rest from reference TRBV5-1 and TRBJ1-1): KAGVTQTPRYLIKTRGQQVTLSCSPISGHRSVSWYQQTPGQGLQFLFEYFSETQRNKGNFPGRFSGRQFSNSRSEMNVSTLELGDSALYLCASSLAGGKTEAFFGQGTRLTVV.

The J gene is TRBJ1-1, the V gene TRBV9; 9 bases are a match to TRBD1. The V gene end was trimmed by 4 bases and the J gene end by 4 bases; junction bases not matched to a gene: 8. The CDR3 contains 15 residues. Germline CDR1 reads SGDLS; CDR2 reads YYNGEE. CDR3 in DNA: TGTGCCAGCAGCCCCAGGACAGGGGTGTTCACTGAAGCTTTCTTT. This sequence encodes CASSPRTGVFTEAFF.

This chain joins TRBV5-1 and TRBJ1-1; D gene uncertain. CDR3 length equals 13 residues. The germline V gene has CDR1 SGHRS and CDR2 YFSETQ. V lost 4 bases and J lost 0, with 7 bases in between. CDR3 bases: TGCGCCAGCAGCCCATCAGTGAACACTGAAGCTTTCTTT. Translated, it gives CASSPSVNTEAFF.

The rearrangement uses TRBV7-6 and TRBJ2-7; 8 positions match TRBD1. From germline, CDR1 is SGHVS and CDR2 FNYEAQ. V gave up 5 bases and J gave up 2 bases; unmatched junction bases: 5. The CDR3 covers 14 residues. The CDR3 is CASSAQGAAYEQYF. In nucleotides, the CDR3 is TGTGCCAGCAGCGCTCAGGGGGCTGCCTACGAGCAGTACTTC.

This chain connects TRBV7-9 to TRBJ2-3; 8 bases match TRBD2. The junction had 13 bases not matched to a gene; V was cut back by 4 bases and J by 4 bases. The V gene's germline CDR1 is SEHNR and CDR2 FQNEAQ (reference sequence). The CDR3 is 17 residues long. CDR3 sequence: CASSSPGAGGRADTQYF. The CDR3 bases are TGTGCCAGCAGCTCACCTGGGGCGGGAGGTCGCGCAGATACGCAGTATTTT.

The chain carries TRBV5-4 and TRBJ2-2, with 8 bases matching TRBD1. Per the germline V gene, CDR1 is SGHNT and CDR2 is YYREEE (reference sequence). V shed 5 bases and J 7 bases; nucleotides not matched to a gene: 7. The CDR3 extends over 14 amino acids. CDR3 sequence: CASRFDRGYGELFF. Written as DNA, the CDR3 is TGTGCCAGCAGATTCGACAGGGGTTACGGGGAGCTGTTTTTT.

The chain has TRBV5-6 and TRBJ2-7, with 11 bases fitting TRBD2. Unmatched junction bases numbered 10, after V lost 3 bases and J lost 2 bases. Germline CDR1 is SGHDT and CDR2 is YYEEEE. This CDR3 has 17 amino acids. In nucleotides, the CDR3 is TGTGCCAGCAGCTCGCACATGACTAGCGGGAATCCCTACGAGCAGTACTTC. Amino acids: CASSSHMTSGNPYEQYF.

The CDR3 bases are TGTGCCAGCAGGGACAGGGGGCGAACTGAAGCTTTCTTT. It encodes CASRDRGRTEAFF. This chain uses TRBV2 with TRBJ1-1; 11 nucleotides agree with TRBD1. Trimming removed 6 bases from V and 5 bases from J; junction bases left unmatched: 2. CDR3 length: 13 residues. Germline V gives CDR1 SNHLY, CDR2 FYNNEI.

The chain has TRBV6-1 and TRBJ2-7, with TRBD2 as a possible D gene (6 bases). CDR1 and CDR2 (germline): MNHNS, SASEGT. The V and J ends lost 4 bases and 3 bases respectively, with 13 bases between them. The CDR3 has 14 residues. The CDR3 DNA is TGTGCCAGCAGTGGGCGGGGATCTAGCTACGAGCAGTACTTC. Encoded protein: CASSGRGSSYEQYF.

The sample holds a few counts of this clone. V is TRBV19 and J is TRBJ2-7, with D possibly TRBD1 on 6 matching bases. The V gene lost 5 bases and the J gene lost 3 bases, with 17 bases spanning the gap. CDR1 and CDR2 from the germline V gene are LNHDA and SQIVND (reference sequence). The CDR3 has 15 residues. The DNA for the CDR3 is TGTGCCAGTAGTGGACAGCCTATTGGGGTCTACGAGCAGTACTTC. Encoded protein: CASSGQPIGVYEQYF.